The 10 T cell receptor beta chains reported below all come from one sample, sequenced in a study of identical twins' blood T cells. TCRdb reprocessed the 5' RACE reads via MiXCR and lists one record per CDR3 protein. The sample holds 400,000 or so distinct CDR3 sequences, about 28% seen once. Source material: PBMCs. Receptors were obtained from a woman aged 18-49 years in good health.

This clonotype was seen a single time. The chain employs TRBV7-9 and TRBJ2-4; D is unclear. The CDR3 runs 11 residues. V was clipped by 1 base and J by 11 bases, with 6 bases between them. The V gene's germline CDR1 is SEHNR and CDR2 FQNEAQ (reference sequence). The CDR3 nucleotides read TGTGCCAGCAGCTTAGGGAACGTTCAGTACTTC. Protein product: CASSLGNVQYF.

The chain is built from TRBV6-6 and TRBJ1-1; TRBD1 is a possible D gene (6 bases). CDR1 and CDR2 (germline): MNHNY, SVGAGI (reference sequence). This CDR3 has 14 residues. V shed 5 bases and J shed 8 bases, with 18 bases lying between them. The CDR3 DNA reads TGTGCCAGCAGTGCCCGGAAGGGGGGGACCGAAGCTTTCTTT. Translated: CASSARKGGTEAFF.

A word on this clonotype: This may be a read error, as it is one base from a much larger clone. V gene TRBV14 combines with J gene TRBJ1-1; perhaps TRBD1 as D (5 bases). This CDR3 region has 16 residues. Germline CDR1 is SGHDN and CDR2 is FVKESK. This chain's CDR3 is CAGSPGTPRKHTEAFF. The DNA for the CDR3 is TGTGCCGGCAGCCCCGGGACCCCTCGAAAGCACACTGAAGCTTTCTTT.

The V gene is TRBV4-3, the J gene TRBJ2-4, with 7 positions matching TRBD1. The CDR3 sequence is 13 residues long. The V gene's germline CDR1 is LGHNA and CDR2 YSLEER. Trimming cost V 1 base and J 6 bases; bases outside gene matches: 0. Here the CDR3 reads CASSQGQGNIQYF. The CDR3 DNA reads as TGCGCCAGCAGCCAAGGACAGGGAAACATTCAGTACTTC.

This clonotype was observed a few times. Here the CDR3 reads CASSLQVAQYF. The CDR3 DNA is TGTGCCAGCAGCTTACAAGTCGCCCAGTACTTC. The chain couples TRBV7-9 to TRBJ2-5; no definite D call. Germline V gives CDR1 SEHNR, CDR2 FQNEAQ (reference sequence). The CDR3 totals 11 residues. V shed 2 bases and J shed 9 bases, with 7 bases lying between them. The full variable domain, rest sourced from reference TRBV7-9 and TRBJ2-5, is DTGVSQNPRHKITKRGQNVTFRCDPISEHNRLYWYRQTLGQGPEFLTYFQNEAQLEKSRLLSDRFSAERPKGSFSTLEIQRTEQGDSAMYLCASSLQVAQYFGPGTRLLVL.

This chain uses TRBV9 with TRBJ1-3; tentatively, D is TRBD1 (5 bases). V lost 5 bases and J lost 2, with 20 bases in between. Germline V lookup: CDR1 SGDLS, CDR2 YYNGEE. The CDR3 is 17 amino acids. Here the CDR3 reads CASSPRVAGGPGNTIYF. Written as DNA, the CDR3 is TGTGCCAGCAGTCCCCGGGTAGCGGGGGGACCTGGAAACACCATATATTTT. The full variable domain, rest sourced from reference TRBV9 and TRBJ1-3, is DSGVTQTPKHLITATGQRVTLRCSPRSGDLSVYWYQQSLDQGLQFLIQYYNGEERAKGNILERFSAQQFPDLHSELNLSSLELGDSALYFCASSPRVAGGPGNTIYFGEGSWLTVV.

This sequence joins TRBV6-2 or TRBV6-3 and TRBJ1-1, with D tentatively TRBD1 (5 bases). Germline V lookup: CDR1 MNHEY, CDR2 SVGEGT. The V and J ends lost 2 bases and 6 bases respectively, with 13 bases between them. The CDR3 is made up of 14 amino acids. For the CDR3, the DNA is TGTGCCAGCAGTTACACAACAGGTACGGCTGAAGCTTTCTTT. Residues: CASSYTTGTAEAFF.

As for this clonotype: This may arise from a read error, as a much more abundant clone is one base away. CDR3: CVSSTGTLVLEQFF. In nucleotides, the CDR3 is TGTGTCAGCTCCACCGGGACTCTTGTTCTTGAGCAGTTCTTC. The rearrangement joins TRBV5-5 to TRBJ2-1; a weak D match, TRBD2 (6 bases). Germline V gene lookup returns CDR1 SGHKS and CDR2 YYEKEE (reference sequence). This CDR3 has 14 residues.

This clonotype has a handful of counts. The V call is TRBV10-3, the J call TRBJ2-1; D gene uncertain. The CDR3 has 13 amino acids. V shed 7 bases and J shed 9 bases, with 16 bases lying between them. The germline CDR1 and CDR2 sequences are ENHRY and SYGVKD. CDR3 DNA sequence: TGTGCCATCAACCCCCGGCTTAATGGTGAGCAGTTCTTC. It translates to CAINPRLNGEQFF.

This clonotype has a handful of counts. V gene TRBV20-1 combines with J gene TRBJ1-4; 7 nucleotides match TRBD1. V shed 7 bases, J shed 8 bases, and the junction held 7 bases outside the gene matches. The CDR3 extends over 12 amino acids. Germline CDR1 is DFQATT and CDR2 is SNEGSKA (reference sequence). The CDR3 nucleotides read TGCAGTGGAAGGACAGGCGGCGAAAAACTGTTTTTT. Translated, it gives CSGRTGGEKLFF.